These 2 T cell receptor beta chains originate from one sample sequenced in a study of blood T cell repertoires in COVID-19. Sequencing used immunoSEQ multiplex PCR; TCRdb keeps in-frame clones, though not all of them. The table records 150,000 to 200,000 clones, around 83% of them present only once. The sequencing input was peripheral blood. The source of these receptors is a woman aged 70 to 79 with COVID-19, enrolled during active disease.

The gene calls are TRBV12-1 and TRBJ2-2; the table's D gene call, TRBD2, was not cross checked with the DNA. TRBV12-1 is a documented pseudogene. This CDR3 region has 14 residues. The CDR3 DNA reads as TGTGCCAGCAGCTTAATTAGCGGGACACGGGAGCTGTTTTTT. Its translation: CASSLISGTRELFF.

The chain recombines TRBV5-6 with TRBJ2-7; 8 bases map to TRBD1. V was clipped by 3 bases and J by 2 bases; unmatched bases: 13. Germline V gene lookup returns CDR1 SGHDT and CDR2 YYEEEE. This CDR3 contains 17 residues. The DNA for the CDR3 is TGTGCCAGCAGCTCCCCACGGACAGGGTCGGGGACCTACGAGCAGTACTTC. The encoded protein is CASSSPRTGSGTYEQYF.